This T cell receptor (beta chain) is drawn from a study of T cells in Graves' hyperthyroidism and ophthalmopathy. There were TCR beta CDR3 regions amplified from RNA transcripts. Researchers ran a first-round RT-PCR on the TCR CDR3 using the HTBI primer set. MiXCR was run by TCRdb on the multiplex PCR reads, yielding one entry per CDR3 protein. The repertoire includes about 290,000 distinct CDR3 sequences, about 19% of them detected once, and roughly 39% sits in the top ten. Study-level findings and limits: Model output signaled ophthalmopathy a median roughly 6.5 months ahead of onset. Also found in blood were most expanded thyroid clonotypes above 0.001.

PBMCs stemmed from under 11 ml fresh peripheral blood. This clonotype has a handful of counts. Its target is not known. The source is a middle-aged man with Graves' ophthalmopathy. Sample: blood.

CDR3 bases: TGTGCCAGCAGCCGCCGAGGGTTGGTCTCGAGCAATGAGCAGTTCTTC. Protein product: CASSRRGLVSSNEQFF. The chain links TRBV13 to TRBJ2-1; D is perhaps TRBD2 (5 bases). Trimming stripped 5 bases from V and 6 bases from J, with 20 bases between. The CDR3 has 16 amino acids. Germline assignment: CDR1 PRHDT and CDR2 FYEKMQ (reference sequence).